What follows are 18 T cell receptor beta chains derived from one specimen sequenced in a study of blood T cell repertoires in COVID-19 (dated by TCRdb to 2020 to 2022). The library was built by means of the immunoSEQ multiplex PCR assay. TCRdb stores this immuneACCESS table with in-frame sequences only. Part of the clones is absent; in the studies checked, under half of the shortfall reflects unresolved V genes, and no reason is known for the rest. In all, the sample holds under 300,000 clones, and 65% to 85% of those were seen once. Roughly 4% of the sample rests with the top ten. The sequencing input was peripheral blood. The receptor source for this set is a woman aged 40 to 50 with active or convalescent COVID-19.

The rearrangement uses TRBV9 and TRBJ2-2; weak D call: TRBD1 (6 bases). The V and J ends lost 1 base and 4 bases respectively, with 17 bases between them. Per the germline V gene, CDR1 is SGDLS and CDR2 is YYNGEE. The CDR3 is 17 residues long. CDR3 region: CASSVRADNRVTGELFF. In DNA, the CDR3 is TGTGCCAGCAGCGTAAGGGCAGACAACAGGGTCACCGGGGAGCTGTTTTTT.

The CDR3 coding sequence is TGCAGCGCCGACCGACCCCCAGGGGGCACAGATACGCAGTATTTT. Residues: CSADRPPGGTDTQYF. The chain employs TRBV29-1 and TRBJ2-3; perhaps TRBD1 as D (6 bases). The CDR3 totals 15 residues. V was pared by 7 bases and J by 1 base, with 18 bases between. CDR1 and CDR2 from the germline V gene are SQVTM and ANQGSEA.

The CDR3 DNA reads as TGTGCCTGGATTACCGGGACAGGGCTCGGGGGCTACACCTTC. Encoded protein: CAWITGTGLGGYTF. This chain joins TRBV30 and TRBJ1-2; 9 bases line up with TRBD1. Germline V CDR1 and CDR2: GTSNPN, SVGIG (reference sequence). The CDR3 has 14 residues. The trim removed 4 bases at V and 8 bases at J, leaving 11 bases unmatched.

The chain uses TRBV28 and TRBJ1-1, with unresolved D. In germline, CDR1 is MDHEN, CDR2 SYDVKM. The V gene lost 5 bases and the J gene lost 0 bases, with 10 bases spanning the gap. This CDR3 has 14 amino acids. The CDR3 nucleotides are TGTGCCAGCAGTAATCATGGCCTGAACACTGAAGCTTTCTTT. Translated: CASSNHGLNTEAFF.

This clone has a handful of counts. The rearrangement links TRBV7-9 to TRBJ1-1; D not resolved. This CDR3 comprises 13 residues. V lost 6 bases and J lost 1, with 9 bases in between. Germline V gene sequence: CDR1 SEHNR, CDR2 FQNEAQ (reference sequence). The DNA of the CDR3 is TGTGCCAGCAGTCGAACGGGGAACACTGAAGCTTTCTTT. Translation gives CASSRTGNTEAFF.

The rearrangement joins TRBV5-1 to TRBJ1-1; TRBD1 matches at 9 bases. The V and J ends lost 4 bases and 5 bases, in that order; junction bases with no gene match: 6. The CDR3 is 14 residues long. Germline CDR1 SGHRS, CDR2 YFSETQ. The CDR3 here is CASSLTGGETEAFF. For the CDR3, the DNA is TGCGCCAGCAGCCTTACAGGGGGCGAAACTGAAGCTTTCTTT.

CDR3 protein: CASSIGTGRSQNTEAFF. For the CDR3, the DNA is TGTGCCAGTAGTATTGGGACAGGGCGATCCCAGAACACTGAAGCTTTCTTT. V and J are TRBV19 and TRBJ1-1; 9 bases line up with TRBD1. The CDR3 runs to 17 residues. V lost 3 bases and J lost 1; bases outside the gene matches: 9. In germline, CDR1 is LNHDA, CDR2 SQIVND (reference sequence).

The genes are TRBV6-1 and TRBJ1-5, with TRBD1 matching 11 bases. The CDR3 is 18 residues long. Unmatched junction bases numbered 10, after V lost 4 bases and J lost 2 bases. Germline loops: CDR1 MNHNS, CDR2 SASEGT. In DNA form, the CDR3 reads TGTGCCAGCAGTGGCGGGACAGGGGGTATGGGGGGCAATCAGCCCCAGCATTTT. Translated: CASSGGTGGMGGNQPQHF.

This clone appeared a single time. J is TRBJ1-6 and V is TRBV5-5; TRBD1 matches at 10 bases. The J segment lost 9 bases and the V segment lost 0 bases, leaving 6 bases of the junction unmatched. CDR1 and CDR2 from the germline V gene are SGHKS and YYEKEE (reference sequence). The CDR3 consists of 16 residues. This CDR3 is CASSLETGGWGSPLHF. DNA for the CDR3: TGTGCCAGCAGCTTGGAGACAGGGGGCTGGGGTTCACCCCTCCACTTT.

On this clone itself: With a much larger clone just one base away, this may be a read error. This specimen includes other DNA sequences encoding the same CDR3. The genes are TRBV10-3 and TRBJ2-1, with D perhaps TRBD2 (6 bases). This CDR3 has 16 amino acids. V was cut by 4 bases and J by 0 bases, with 13 bases left in between. Germline V gives CDR1 ENHRY, CDR2 SYGVKD. In DNA, the CDR3 is TGTGCCATCAGTGTCCGTGGGGGGATCTCCTACAATGAGCAGTTCTTC. Protein sequence: CAISVRGGISYNEQFF.

The chain joins TRBV11-2 to TRBJ2-5; TRBD1 matches at 9 bases. V shed 5 bases, J shed 1 base, and the junction held 2 bases outside the gene matches. This CDR3 has 14 residues. Germline V gene lookup returns CDR1 SGHAT and CDR2 FQNNGV. This CDR3 reads CASSPTGGQETQYF. Here the CDR3 DNA reads TGTGCCAGCAGCCCGACAGGGGGCCAAGAGACCCAGTACTTC.

This clone was observed a few times. CDR3 loop: CASSEGRYYGYTF. CDR3 DNA: TGTGCCAGCAGTGAGGGCAGATACTATGGCTACACCTTC. The gene calls are TRBV6-1 and TRBJ1-2; D is ambiguous. Per the germline V gene, CDR1 is MNHNS and CDR2 is SASEGT. The CDR3 covers 13 residues. V was shortened by 3 bases and J by 3 bases, with 8 bases between the two germline ends.

The rearrangement links TRBV29-1 to TRBJ2-3; D may be TRBD2 (5 bases). CDR3 length equals 11 residues. Trimming took 5 bases from V and 5 from J, leaving 8 bases between them. Germline V gene data show CDR1 as SQVTM and CDR2 as ANQGSEA. The CDR3 DNA reads as TGCAGCGTTACGGGGTTAGATACGCAGTATTTT. This encodes CSVTGLDTQYF.

The CDR3 DNA reads TGTGCACTCTCGGACTATGGCTACACCTTC. It specifies CALSDYGYTF. The chain uses TRBV24-1 and TRBJ1-2; D is unresolved. The CDR3 runs to 10 residues. Germline CDR1 and CDR2: KGHDR and SFDVKD.

This rearrangement joins TRBV28 to TRBJ1-2, with D possibly being TRBD1 (5 bases). Trimming took off 6 bases at V and 2 bases at J, with 10 bases between the two ends. CDR3 length equals 13 residues. Germline CDR1 reads MDHEN; CDR2 reads SYDVKM. The CDR3 protein is CASSTTVNYGYTF. DNA of the CDR3: TGTGCCAGCAGCACGACAGTGAACTATGGCTACACCTTC.

This clone showed up just a few times. The V call is TRBV9, the J call TRBJ1-2; no clear D gene. CDR3 length: 14 amino acids. Looked up from germline, CDR1 is SGDLS and CDR2 is YYNGEE. V lost 0 bases and J 8 bases, leaving 14 bases between the germline ends. CDR3 nucleotide sequence: TGTGCCAGCAGCGTAGATACACAGAGTGTGGGCTACACCTTC. It yields the protein CASSVDTQSVGYTF.

The genes are TRBV19 and TRBJ1-1; the match to TRBD1 covers 7 bases. The CDR3 loop spans 13 amino acids. The germline V gene encodes CDR1 LNHDA and CDR2 SQIVND (reference sequence). V gave up 6 bases and J gave up 5 bases; unmatched junction bases: 6. DNA of the CDR3: TGTGCCAGTAGCCCTCTACAGGGGACTGAAGCTTTCTTT. Its protein is CASSPLQGTEAFF.

This clone was counted once. The chain combines TRBV7-2 with TRBJ2-1; 9 positions match TRBD2. Per the germline V gene, CDR1 is SGHTA and CDR2 is FQGNSA. V dropped 4 bases and J dropped 4; count of bases not matched to a gene: 8. The CDR3 has 16 amino acids. CDR3 in DNA: TGTGCCAGCAGCTCCCACGGTAGCGGGGGATACAATGAGCAGTTCTTC. Translated: CASSSHGSGGYNEQFF.